The 30 T cell receptor beta chains given below trace back to one sample, sequenced in a study of high-grade serous ovarian cancer treatment subgroups. Tumor tissue was taken before any definitive surgery or chemotherapy was given. The table came from immunoSEQ multiplex PCR; TCRdb's copy has only in-frame clones and leaves some out. The table shows about 36,000 clones, with 79% occurring only once. The source material was tumor tissue. The source is a human donor with high-grade serous ovarian cancer.

A few counts support this clone. This rearrangement joins TRBV15 to TRBJ1-1; TRBD1 is a possible D gene (6 bases). Germline assignment: CDR1 LNHNV and CDR2 YYDKDF (reference sequence). The CDR3 is made up of 15 amino acids. V gave up 5 bases and J gave up 3 bases, with 16 bases separating them. As DNA, the CDR3 is TGTGCCACCAGCGGAAGACAGGTAGGGGACACTGAAGCTTTCTTT. It specifies CATSGRQVGDTEAFF.

The chain has TRBV7-2 and TRBJ2-4; 8 bases line up with TRBD2. Trimming removed 3 bases from V and 8 bases from J; junction bases left unmatched: 9. The CDR3 is 15 residues long. Germline CDR1 and CDR2: SGHTA and FQGNSA. This CDR3 is CASSLRREAGDIQYF. CDR3 DNA sequence: TGTGCCAGCAGCTTGAGGCGGGAGGCCGGGGACATTCAGTACTTC.

V gene TRBV5-6 combines with J gene TRBJ1-4, with unresolved D. V was shortened by 3 bases and J by 8 bases, with 11 bases between the two germline ends. CDR3 length: 13 residues. Germline-derived CDR1 and CDR2 are SGHDT and YYEEEE. The CDR3 region has the DNA TGTGCCAGCAGCTCGGGCCTCCGGGAAAAACTGTTTTTT. Protein product: CASSSGLREKLFF.

The J gene is TRBJ1-1, the V gene TRBV11-3; possible D gene TRBD1, 5 bases. Trimming took 1 base from V and 1 from J, leaving 13 bases between them. This CDR3 region has 16 residues. The germline gives CDR1 SGHNT, CDR2 YENEEA. As DNA, the CDR3 is TGTGCCAGCAGCTTAGGGGGCACGGGCTCGAACACTGAAGCTTTCTTT. Translating it yields CASSLGGTGSNTEAFF.

In the case of this clone: Compared with germline, one end of the junction differs, possibly owing to a read error. The J gene is TRBJ2-3, the V gene TRBV5-1, with a possible D match to TRBD2 (6 bases). The CDR3 contains 14 residues. Germline lookup yields CDR1 SGHRS and CDR2 YFSETQ. CDR3 region: CASSYGGGTDMQYF. The CDR3 bases are TGCGCCAGCAGCTATGGGGGAGGCACAGATATGCAGTATTTT.

The chain combines TRBV28 with TRBJ1-3, with 10 nucleotides matching TRBD1. The V and J ends lost 5 bases and 8 bases, in that order; junction bases with no gene match: 6. CDR3 length: 14 residues. Germline loops: CDR1 MDHEN, CDR2 SYDVKM. CDR3 bases: TGTGCCAGCAGTCGGGGACAGGGGAGGGACACCATATATTTT. Translating it yields CASSRGQGRDTIYF.

This clone was seen a handful of times. This chain uses TRBV5-6 with TRBJ2-7; D is ambiguous. Between the trimmed V and J ends, which lost 1 base and 6 bases, there was a span of 11 bases. Germline V gives CDR1 SGHDT, CDR2 YYEEEE. The CDR3 contains 13 residues. The CDR3 reads CASSLSAPGEQYF. The CDR3 DNA follows: TGTGCCAGCAGCTTGTCGGCACCGGGCGAGCAGTACTTC.

This clone has more than one count but fewer than ten. The V and J genes are TRBV7-2 and TRBJ1-4; D is undetermined. Germline V gene lookup returns CDR1 SGHTA and CDR2 FQGNSA. The V and J ends lost 4 bases and 6 bases respectively, with 18 bases between them. The CDR3 is made up of 16 amino acids. CDR3 nucleotide sequence: TGTGCCAGCAGCTCCGACGGTCTCGAGGGATATGAAAAACTGTTTTTT. Translation gives CASSSDGLEGYEKLFF. Full variable domain (remainder filled in from reference TRBV7-2 and TRBJ1-4): GAGVSQSPSNKVTEKGKDVELRCDPISGHTALYWYRQSLGQGLEFLIYFQGNSAPDKSGLPSDRFSAERTGGSVSTLTIQRTQQEDSAVYLCASSSDGLEGYEKLFFGSGTQLSVL.

The table lists this clone with a count of one. The J gene is TRBJ2-7, the V gene TRBV28, with unresolved D. The length of the CDR3 is 13 residues. Trimming took 4 bases from V and 0 from J, leaving 7 bases between them. Looked up from germline, CDR1 is MDHEN and CDR2 is SYDVKM. The chain's CDR3 is CASSYLNSYEQYF. CDR3 in DNA: TGTGCCAGCAGTTACTTGAACTCCTACGAGCAGTACTTC.

The V gene is TRBV5-1, the J gene TRBJ2-5; 10 bases align to TRBD2. The V gene end was trimmed by 3 bases and the J gene end by 7 bases; junction bases not matched to a gene: 9. CDR1 and CDR2 from the germline V gene are SGHRS and YFSETQ. This CDR3 comprises 15 residues. The CDR3 is CASSSTGTSEGTQYF. In DNA form, the CDR3 reads TGCGCCAGCAGCTCCACCGGGACTAGCGAAGGGACCCAGTACTTC.

The rearrangement links TRBV5-4 to TRBJ1-1; the D gene is possibly TRBD1 (5 bases). In germline, CDR1 is SGHNT, CDR2 YYREEE (reference sequence). The V gene lost 1 base and the J gene lost 8 bases, with 12 bases spanning the gap. This CDR3 contains 13 residues. The CDR3 nucleotides read TGTGCCAGCAGCTTGTCCTCCGGGACGGAAGCTTTCTTT. Its protein is CASSLSSGTEAFF. The entire variable domain, with the rest obtained from reference TRBV5-4 and TRBJ1-1, is as follows: ETGVTQSPTHLIKTRGQQVTLRCSSQSGHNTVSWYQQALGQGPQFIFQYYREEENGRGNFPPRFSGLQFPNYSSELNVNALELDDSALYLCASSLSSGTEAFFGQGTRLTVV.

This clone was counted once. V gene TRBV7-3 combines with J gene TRBJ2-1; 10 bases are shared with TRBD2. V lost 1 base and J lost 2; bases outside the gene matches: 20. Germline CDR1 is SGHTA and CDR2 is FQGTGA. The CDR3 is 22 residues long. Here the CDR3 reads CASSLNGPTSGTPRGTYNEQFF. The CDR3 nucleotides read TGTGCCAGCAGCTTAAATGGGCCCACTAGCGGGACACCGAGAGGCACCTACAATGAGCAGTTCTTC.

This chain connects TRBV12-2 to TRBJ2-1; the D call in the table, TRBD2, was not verified against the DNA. TRBV12-2 is a pseudogene locus. The CDR3 runs 20 residues. CDR3 region: CASRPAREGTPKGFFYEQFF. The CDR3 nucleotides read TGTGCAAGTCGCCCCGCCAGGGAGGGGACCCCCAAAGGGTTTTTCTATGAGCAGTTCTTC.

The chain employs TRBV2 and TRBJ2-5; 10 positions agree with TRBD1. V was pared by 6 bases and J by 5 bases, with 6 bases of the junction left unmatched. Germline values: CDR1 SNHLY, CDR2 FYNNEI. The CDR3 extends over 14 amino acids. The CDR3 spells CASSRQGARETQYF. CDR3 sequence (DNA): TGTGCCAGCAGCCGACAGGGGGCTAGGGAGACCCAGTACTTC.

V is TRBV23-1 and J is TRBJ1-5; TRBD1 might be the D (6 bases). TRBV23-1 is filed as an ORF, its function uncertain. CDR3 length: 14 amino acids. V shed 7 bases and J shed 5 bases, with 15 bases lying between them. CDR3: CASIIRDIDQPQHF. For the CDR3, the DNA is TGCGCCAGCATTATCCGGGACATAGATCAGCCCCAGCATTTT.

The chain links TRBV7-2 to TRBJ1-3; 11 nucleotides line up with TRBD1. CDR1 and CDR2 (germline): SGHTA, FQGNSA. J was trimmed by 1 base and V by 4 bases; bases with no gene match: 6. The CDR3 totals 17 residues. This chain's CDR3 is CASSSGTGGRSGNTIYF. The CDR3 region has the DNA TGTGCCAGCAGCTCTGGGACAGGGGGTAGATCTGGAAACACCATATATTTT.

The chain uses TRBV7-9 and TRBJ1-4; D is perhaps TRBD1 (6 bases). This CDR3 has 16 amino acids. The V end was cut by 5 bases, the J end by 5 bases, with 18 bases between. CDR1 and CDR2 (germline): SEHNR, FQNEAQ (reference sequence). The CDR3 DNA is TGTGCCAGCAGCCCAACCTGGGGGGCCCCCAATGAAAAACTGTTTTTT. It encodes CASSPTWGAPNEKLFF.

This clone turned up a few times. This chain's CDR3 is CASSDRDEKLFF. Written as DNA, the CDR3 is TGTGCCAGCAGTGACCGGGACGAAAAACTGTTTTTT. The rearrangement uses TRBV2 and TRBJ1-4; maybe TRBD1 (5 bases). CDR3 length: 12 residues. V was shortened by 3 bases and J by 8 bases, with 7 bases between the two germline ends. Germline V gene lookup returns CDR1 SNHLY and CDR2 FYNNEI. Full variable domain (missing parts from reference TRBV2 and TRBJ1-4): EPEVTQTPSHQVTQMGQEVILRCVPISNHLYFYWYRQILGQKVEFLVSFYNNEISEKSEIFDDQFSVERPDGSNFTLKIRSTKLEDSAMYFCASSDRDEKLFFGSGTQLSVL.

The rearrangement joins TRBV10-3 to TRBJ2-7; TRBD2 aligns across 14 bases. Germline V gene sequence: CDR1 ENHRY, CDR2 SYGVKD. After removal of 4 bases from V and 0 bases from J, the junction contained 8 bases not matched to a gene. The CDR3 consists of 18 residues. CDR3 loop: CAISGGLAGAFASYEQYF. The CDR3 DNA reads TGTGCCATCAGTGGGGGACTAGCGGGAGCCTTCGCCTCCTACGAGCAGTACTTC.

This clone has more than one count but fewer than ten. The genes are TRBV14 and TRBJ2-7; the D is unclear. The CDR3 contains 13 residues. Trimming shortened V by 5 bases and J by 6 bases, and 14 bases separated the two germline ends. CDR1 is SGHDN, CDR2 FVKESK, per germline. The DNA of the CDR3 is TGTGCCAGCAGCTTGGACCTAACCCTCGAGCAGTACTTC. As protein: CASSLDLTLEQYF. Combining the CDR3 with reference TRBV14 and TRBJ2-7 gives the whole variable domain EAGVTQFPSHSVIEKGQTVTLRCDPISGHDNLYWYRRVMGKEIKFLLHFVKESKQDESGMPNNRFLAERTGGTYSTLKVQPAELEDSGVYFCASSLDLTLEQYFGPGTRLTVT.

This clone was seen a single time. The V gene is TRBV30, the J gene TRBJ2-3; 7 bases map to TRBD2. CDR1 is GTSNPN, CDR2 SVGIG, per germline (reference sequence). The CDR3 is 13 residues long. V gave up 4 bases and J gave up 2 bases; unmatched junction bases: 3. CDR3 nucleotide sequence: TGTGCCTGGAAGCTAGCGGCCACAGATACGCAGTATTTT. It encodes CAWKLAATDTQYF.

This clone was detected only a few times. The gene calls are TRBV7-9 and TRBJ1-3; D uncertain. CDR1 and CDR2 from the germline V gene are SEHNR and FQNEAQ (reference sequence). V gave up 2 bases and J gave up 5 bases, with 13 bases separating them. The CDR3 length is 15 residues. CDR3 bases: TGTGCCAGCAGCTTAAAGGAGCCTTTGAGAAACACCATATATTTT. Amino acid sequence: CASSLKEPLRNTIYF.

The J gene is TRBJ1-5, the V gene TRBV19; D gene unclear. This CDR3 contains 13 residues. V was trimmed by 4 bases and J by 6 bases, leaving 10 bases between them. Germline values: CDR1 LNHDA, CDR2 SQIVND (reference sequence). The CDR3 is CASSNSWVQPQHF. As DNA, the CDR3 is TGTGCCAGTAGTAATTCCTGGGTTCAGCCCCAGCATTTT.

This rearrangement joins TRBV19 to TRBJ2-1; D is unresolved. Germline V gives CDR1 LNHDA, CDR2 SQIVND (reference sequence). The CDR3 covers 14 residues. The germline V and J ends were trimmed by 4 bases and 0 bases, with 7 bases remaining between them. CDR3: CASSTRNSYNEQFF. The CDR3 coding sequence is TGTGCCAGTAGTACCCGTAACTCCTACAATGAGCAGTTCTTC.

V and J are TRBV5-4 and TRBJ2-5, with a possible D match to TRBD1 (5 bases). This CDR3 contains 13 residues. The germline V gene encodes CDR1 SGHNT and CDR2 YYREEE (reference sequence). Trimming pared 3 bases from V and 2 bases from J, leaving 8 bases between. CDR3 region: CASSSGQQETQYF. The DNA for the CDR3 is TGTGCCAGCAGCTCCGGACAACAAGAGACCCAGTACTTC. The full variable domain, completed using reference TRBV5-4 and TRBJ2-5, is ETGVTQSPTHLIKTRGQQVTLRCSSQSGHNTVSWYQQALGQGPQFIFQYYREEENGRGNFPPRFSGLQFPNYSSELNVNALELDDSALYLCASSSGQQETQYFGPGTRLLVL.

In regard to this clone: The sample contains more than one DNA sequence encoding this CDR3. This chain uses TRBV19 with TRBJ1-1; 9 nucleotides align to TRBD1. CDR3 size: 13 residues. Germline trimming cut 6 bases from V and 5 bases from J; bases unmatched to any gene: 4. Germline assignment: CDR1 LNHDA and CDR2 SQIVND (reference sequence). CDR3 sequence (DNA): TGTGCCAGTAGGACAGGGGGGGGAACTGAAGCTTTCTTT. Its translation: CASRTGGGTEAFF.

The chain joins TRBV28 to TRBJ1-1; a possible D gene is TRBD1 (6 bases). CDR1 and CDR2 (germline): MDHEN, SYDVKM. The CDR3 has 14 residues. V lost 4 bases and J lost 5, with 14 bases in between. The CDR3 here is CASSWRGGRTEAFF. The CDR3 coding sequence is TGTGCCAGCAGTTGGAGAGGGGGTCGGACTGAAGCTTTCTTT. Supplemented by reference TRBV28 and TRBJ1-1, the full variable domain reads DVKVTQSSRYLVKRTGEKVFLECVQDMDHENMFWYRQDPGLGLRLIYFSYDVKMKEKGDIPEGYSVSREKKERFSLILESASTNQTSMYLCASSWRGGRTEAFFGQGTRLTVV.

Turning to this clone: A read error may account for a junction end that differs from germline. The sample holds other DNA sequences that translate to the same CDR3. The V call is TRBV15, the J call TRBJ1-5, with D possibly being TRBD1 (6 bases). The germline gives CDR1 LNHNV, CDR2 YYDKDF (reference sequence). This CDR3 is 14 amino acids long. The CDR3 protein is CATSRDRGPQPQHF. CDR3 bases: TGTGCCACTAGCAGAGATCGGGGGCCTCAGCCCCAGCATTTT.

CDR3 residues: CASSLSFGLAAYNEQFF. The CDR3 nucleotides are TGTGCCAGCAGCTTGTCATTCGGACTAGCGGCTTACAATGAGCAGTTCTTC. J is TRBJ2-1 and V is TRBV11-3, with 10 positions matching TRBD2. Germline V gene sequence: CDR1 SGHNT, CDR2 YENEEA. Trimming removed 3 bases from V and 4 bases from J; junction bases left unmatched: 9. This CDR3 is built from 17 residues. Full variable domain (remainder filled in from reference TRBV11-3 and TRBJ2-1): EAGVVQSPRYKIIEKKQPVAFWCNPISGHNTLYWYLQNLGQGPELLIRYENEEAVDDSQLPKDRFSAERLKGVDSTLKIQPAELGDSAVYLCASSLSFGLAAYNEQFFGPGTRLTVL.

The V gene is TRBV19, the J gene TRBJ2-1, with 9 bases identical to TRBD1. The CDR3 runs 14 residues. Germline assignment: CDR1 LNHDA and CDR2 SQIVND (reference sequence). The ends lost 3 bases at V and 5 bases at J; junction bases unmatched: 2. CDR3 nucleotides: TGTGCCAGTAGTATGGGACAGGGTGACAATGAGCAGTTCTTC. This encodes CASSMGQGDNEQFF.